This T cell receptor (beta chain) was captured by sequencing in a study of blood T cell repertoires in COVID-19. The overall study: PBMCs, B-cell-depleted T cells, or T cells were the source of the cDNA or gDNA that made up the material.

Recruitment covered about 25 US areas and drew participants whose ages spanned about 18 to 95 years. Participants were placed into cohorts based on the clinical history they reported. The study counted Cohort 3 donors as recovered given two negative PCRs, clearance, or symptom resolution. Sequenced by immunoSEQ multiplex PCR; TCRdb stores in-frame clones only, minus some. Of about 300,000 clones listed, around 84% are singletons. The CDR3 is 15 amino acids. CDR1 SGHAT and CDR2 FQNNGV come from the germline V gene. Trimming took off 4 bases at V and 2 bases at J, with 14 bases between the two ends. Sequencing was performed on PBMCs or T cells enriched from blood (not recorded which). The receptor comes from a man aged 25-45 years who had recovered from COVID-19. The chain is built from TRBV11-2 and TRBJ2-5; possibly TRBD2 for D (5 bases). CDR3 region: CASSSEGMRQETQYF. The DNA for the CDR3 is TGTGCCAGCAGCTCCGAGGGAATGCGACAAGAGACCCAGTACTTC.